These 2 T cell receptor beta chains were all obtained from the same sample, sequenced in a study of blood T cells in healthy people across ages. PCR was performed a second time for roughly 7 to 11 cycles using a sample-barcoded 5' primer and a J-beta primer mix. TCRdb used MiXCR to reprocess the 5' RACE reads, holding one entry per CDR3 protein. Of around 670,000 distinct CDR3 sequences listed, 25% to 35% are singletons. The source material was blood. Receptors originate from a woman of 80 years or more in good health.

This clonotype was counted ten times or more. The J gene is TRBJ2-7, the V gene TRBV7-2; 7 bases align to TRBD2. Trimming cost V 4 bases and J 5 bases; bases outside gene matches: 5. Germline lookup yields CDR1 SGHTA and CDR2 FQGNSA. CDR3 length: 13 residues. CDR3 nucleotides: TGTGCCAGCAGCTCGCAACGGGGGGACGAGCAGTACTTC. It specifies CASSSQRGDEQYF.

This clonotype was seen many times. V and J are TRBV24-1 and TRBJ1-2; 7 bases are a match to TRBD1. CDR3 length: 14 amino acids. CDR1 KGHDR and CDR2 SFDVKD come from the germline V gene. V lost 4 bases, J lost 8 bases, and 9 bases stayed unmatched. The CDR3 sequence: CATSERGQSKGYTF. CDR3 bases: TGTGCCACCAGTGAGCGGGGACAGTCGAAGGGCTACACCTTC.